Listed below are T cell receptor beta chains from one sample, sequenced in a study of shared clonotypes between healthy human individuals. Method: immunoSEQ multiplex PCR; TCRdb's copy keeps in-frame clones and lacks some. The data show more than 550,000 clones, around 70% seen once. What was sequenced was memory CD4+ T cells sorted from blood. The receptor set was obtained from a woman aged 25-40 years in good health. The CDR3 runs from the conserved cysteine through the conserved F or W. The order of the fields is D gene, clone size, V gene, J gene, CDR3 DNA, CDR3 protein. D genes are given only for firm matches. Clone size is stated in some rows and not others, as once, few, many or a class when expanded.

TRBD2	once	TRBV19	TRBJ2-1	TGTGCCAGTAGGAATGGGGGGGGAACGAATGAGCAGTTCTTC	CASRNGGGTNEQFF
TRBD2	.	TRBV7-9	TRBJ2-7	TGTGCTGGTGGGGGGGACCTCTCCTACGAGCAGTACTTC	CAGGGDLSYEQYF
.	.	TRBV2	TRBJ2-5	TGTGCCAGCAGGCCTGCGGGGGCGATTGGAGAGACCCAGTACTTC	CASRPAGAIGETQYF
.	.	TRBV15	TRBJ1-2	TGTGCCACCAGCAGAGATCGGCAGGGCTATGGCTACACCTTC	CATSRDRQGYGYTF
.	.	TRBV12-5	TRBJ2-2	TGTGCTAGTGGTTTAAGTTCAACCGGGACCGCCCTCACCGGGGAGCTGTTTTTT	CASGLSSTGTALTGELFF
.	.	TRBV28	TRBJ2-3	TGTGCCAGCAGTCCCGGACACACCACTAGCACAGATACGCAGTATTTT	CASSPGHTTSTDTQYF
.	.	TRBV28	TRBJ2-7	TGTGCCAGCAGTTCCTTTCGGGGAATCGGCGAGCAGTACTTC	CASSSFRGIGEQYF
.	many	TRBV5-1	TRBJ2-1	TGCGCCAGCAGCTTGGATAGTAGCTCCTACAATGAGCAGTTCTTC	CASSLDSSSYNEQFF
.	.	TRBV18	TRBJ2-1	TGTGCCAGCTCACCCCTCGCAGAGAATGAGCAGTTCTTC	CASSPLAENEQFF
.	once	TRBV6-5	TRBJ2-1	TGTGCCAGCAGTGAACGCCGTGAGCAGTTCTTC	CASSERREQFF
.	.	TRBV5-1	TRBJ1-1	TGCGCCAGCAGCTTGGAATCGGGAGGCGGCACTGAAGCTTTCTTT	CASSLESGGGTEAFF
.	.	TRBV30	TRBJ2-2	TGTGCCTGGAGTAGAGGGGGGTTTACCGGGGAGCTGTTTTTT	CAWSRGGFTGELFF
.	.	TRBV27	TRBJ2-7	TGTGCCAGCAGTTTATACGTCTCTGGGCGGGTATCCTACGAGCAGTACTTC	CASSLYVSGRVSYEQYF
TRBD2	.	TRBV2	TRBJ2-2	TGTGCCAGCACCCGGGGGGACACCGGGGAGCTGTTTTTT	CASTRGDTGELFF
.	.	TRBV19	TRBJ2-2	TGTGCCAGTAGTAAGACAGCGAACACCGGGGAGCTGTTTTTT	CASSKTANTGELFF
.	.	TRBV25-1	TRBJ2-5	TGTGCCAGCAGTGCTAAGCGGAGGGTACAAGAGACCCAGTACTTC	CASSAKRRVQETQYF
.	.	TRBV5-6	TRBJ1-4	TGTGCCAGCAGCTTTACCGGGACATCTAATGAAAAACTGTTTTTT	CASSFTGTSNEKLFF
.	.	TRBV21-1	TRBJ2-2	TGTGCCAGCAGCAACCAAGGATTAGCGGGAGCGGTTACCGGGGAGCTGTTTTTT	CASSNQGLAGAVTGELFF
.	once	TRBV10-3	TRBJ2-5	TGTGCCATTCATTCCTTCGGGACCCAGTACTTC	CAIHSFGTQYF
.	.	TRBV7-9	TRBJ2-1	TGTGCCAGCAGACCTAGTACAGGAGCTGAGCAGTTCTTC	CASRPSTGAEQFF
.	.	TRBV11-2	TRBJ1-4	TGTGCCAGCAGCTCACAGTTTTTTGTGGAAAAACTGTTTTTT	CASSSQFFVEKLFF
TRBD2	.	TRBV5-5	TRBJ2-3	TGTGCCAGCAGCTTGCTAGCGGGAGGTCCCGATACGCAGTATTTT	CASSLLAGGPDTQYF
.	few	TRBV5-1	TRBJ1-2	TGCGCCAGCAGCTTGGCCGGGCCAGGGGATGGCTACACCTTC	CASSLAGPGDGYTF
.	.	TRBV29-1	TRBJ2-7	TGCAGCGCACTCACCCAACAGGGTGAGGAGCAGTACTTC	CSALTQQGEEQYF
TRBD1	.	TRBV4-1	TRBJ1-5	TGCGCCAGCAGCCAAGAGGGACAGGGCCGCCAGCCCCAGCATTTT	CASSQEGQGRQPQHF
TRBD1	.	TRBV28	TRBJ1-1	TGTGCCAGCAGGGGGGGACAGTTACTATCCGAAGCTTTCTTT	CASRGGQLLSEAFF
.	.	TRBV19	TRBJ1-1	TGTGCCAGTAGTATACTCAGGGGAGACACTGAAGCTTTCTTT	CASSILRGDTEAFF
.	.	TRBV19	TRBJ1-1	TGTGCCAGTAGTATGACTAGGGGGAACACTGAAGCTTTCTTT	CASSMTRGNTEAFF
TRBD1	.	TRBV5-1	TRBJ2-7	TGCGCCAGCAGCTCACAGGGGGCCTCCTACGAGCAGTACTTC	CASSSQGASYEQYF
.	.	TRBV20-1	TRBJ2-5	TGCAGTGCCACTACCCGGCGGACCCAGTACTTC	CSATTRRTQYF
.	few	TRBV7-9	TRBJ2-7	TGTGCCAGCAGCACGGGACGCCACGAGCAGTACTTC	CASSTGRHEQYF
.	.	TRBV7-8	TRBJ2-5	TGTGCCAGCAGCCTCCGGGACCGCCAAGAGACCCAGTACTTC	CASSLRDRQETQYF
.	few	TRBV4-1	TRBJ1-2	TGCGCCAGCAGCCAAGACAGGGGAAATGGCTACACCTTC	CASSQDRGNGYTF
.	.	TRBV15	TRBJ1-2	TGTGCCACCAGCAGAGATAAAGTGGGGGGCGGCTACACCTTC	CATSRDKVGGGYTF
TRBD2	few	TRBV14	TRBJ2-7	TGTGCCAGCAGCCAAGCACTAGCGGGAGTCTACGAGCAGTACTTC	CASSQALAGVYEQYF
.	.	TRBV11-2	TRBJ2-2	TGTGCCAGCAGCTTAGATAGGGCGGTAGCGAACACCGGGGAGCTGTTTTTT	CASSLDRAVANTGELFF
.	.	TRBV2	TRBJ2-1	TGTGCCAGCAGTGAAAGTGACAGCTACAATGAGCAGTTCTTC	CASSESDSYNEQFF
.	.	TRBV18	TRBJ1-5	TGTGCCAGCTCCCCGGACAGTACTCAGCCCCAGCATTTT	CASSPDSTQPQHF
.	once	TRBV2	TRBJ2-3	TGTGCCAGCAGTGGGAACGGAGTTAGCACAGATACGCAGTATTTT	CASSGNGVSTDTQYF
TRBD2	.	TRBV10-3	TRBJ2-5	TGTGCCATCAGGGAGACTAGCGGGGGGACTAACCAAGAGACCCAGTACTTC	CAIRETSGGTNQETQYF
.	.	TRBV5-6	TRBJ2-5	TGTGCCAGCAGCTTAGAGGGTTTCCAAGAGACCCAGTACTTC	CASSLEGFQETQYF